This T cell receptor (beta chain) emerged from a study of identical twins. Findings of the study overall: Excess sharing by twins proved weaker in beta out-of-frame sequences. Rather than following the same donors, the conclusions depended on cross-sectional statistical analysis. Invariant populations such as MAIT and iNKT cells could partly muddle zero-insertion analyses.

On this clonotype: Its antigen is not known.

The CDR3 has 13 residues. Trimming removed 2 bases at V and 3 bases at J, with 8 bases between. Each cDNA held unique molecular identifiers, and template switching gave it a universal primer site. MiXCR was run by TCRdb on the 5' RACE reads, yielding one entry per CDR3 protein. The table lists roughly 350,000 distinct CDR3 sequences, 9% to 15% of them singletons, with 7.2% in the top ten. This sample also belongs to another study, concerning yellow fever vaccine responses in identical twins.

The sample was CD8+ T cells sorted from blood. The source is a woman under 30 in good health. J is TRBJ2-7 and V is TRBV12-3 or TRBV12-4, with D uncertain. CDR3 sequence reads: CASSLNPDYEQYF. The CDR3, as DNA: TGTGCCAGCAGTTTAAACCCAGACTACGAGCAGTACTTC.